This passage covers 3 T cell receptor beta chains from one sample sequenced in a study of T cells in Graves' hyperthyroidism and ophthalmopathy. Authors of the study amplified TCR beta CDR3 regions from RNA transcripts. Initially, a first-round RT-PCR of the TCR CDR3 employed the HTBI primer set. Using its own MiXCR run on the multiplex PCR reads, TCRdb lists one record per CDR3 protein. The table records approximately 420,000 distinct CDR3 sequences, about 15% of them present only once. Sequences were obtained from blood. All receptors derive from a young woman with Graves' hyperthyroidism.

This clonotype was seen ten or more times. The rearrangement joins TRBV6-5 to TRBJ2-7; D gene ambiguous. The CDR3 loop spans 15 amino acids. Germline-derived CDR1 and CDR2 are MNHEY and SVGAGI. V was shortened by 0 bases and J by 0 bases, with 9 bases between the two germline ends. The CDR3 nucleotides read TGTGCCAGCAGTTACTCGAGTAGTCGCTCCTACGAGCAGTACTTC. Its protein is CASSYSSSRSYEQYF.

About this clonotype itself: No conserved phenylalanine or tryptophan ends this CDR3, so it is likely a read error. The CDR3 protein is CASSPEPSGKHEQFS. CDR3 DNA sequence: TGCGCCAGCAGCCCCGAACCCAGCGGGAAACATGAGCAGTTCTCC. This chain connects TRBV5-1 to TRBJ2-1; 7 bases align to TRBD2. The V and J ends lost 4 bases and 8 bases, in that order; junction bases with no gene match: 12. Looked up from germline, CDR1 is SGHRS and CDR2 is YFSETQ. This CDR3 is built from 15 residues.

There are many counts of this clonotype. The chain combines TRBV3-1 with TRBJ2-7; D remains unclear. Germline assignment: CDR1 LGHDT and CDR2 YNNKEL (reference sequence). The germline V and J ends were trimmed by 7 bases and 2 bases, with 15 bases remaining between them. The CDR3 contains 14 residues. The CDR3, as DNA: TGTGCCAGCACCCGCAGCCACAGTACCTACGAGCAGTACTTC. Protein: CASTRSHSTYEQYF.